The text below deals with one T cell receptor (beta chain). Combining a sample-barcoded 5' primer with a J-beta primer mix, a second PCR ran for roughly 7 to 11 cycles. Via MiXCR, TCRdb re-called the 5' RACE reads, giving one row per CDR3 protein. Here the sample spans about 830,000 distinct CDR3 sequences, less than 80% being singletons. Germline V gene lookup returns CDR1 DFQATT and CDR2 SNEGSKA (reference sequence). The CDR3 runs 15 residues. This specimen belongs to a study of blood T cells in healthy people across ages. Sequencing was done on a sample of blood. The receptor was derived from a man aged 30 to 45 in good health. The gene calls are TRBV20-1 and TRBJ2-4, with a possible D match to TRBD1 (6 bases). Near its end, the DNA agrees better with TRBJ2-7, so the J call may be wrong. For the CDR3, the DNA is TGCAGTGCTAGAGATATTCAGGGGCGGATAAGCGAGCAGTACTTC. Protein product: CSARDIQGRISEQYF.